The 24 T cell receptor beta chains given below trace back to one sample, sequenced in a study of molecular identifiers for immune sequencing clone quantification. In TCRdb, the PCR reads were re-called with MiXCR into one record per CDR3 protein. The data contain some 320,000 distinct CDR3 sequences, about 20% of them singletons. Specimen: naive CD8+ T cells from blood, with Jurkat cell RNA spiked in. Subset indicated: FACS-sorted CD8+CD4-CCR7+CD45RA+ naive T cells. The receptors originated from a human donor in good health. Some libraries in this study had Jurkat cell RNA spiked in.

At least ten counts were recorded for this clonotype. The chain recombines TRBV28 with TRBJ2-1; 8 positions agree with TRBD1. The CDR3 is 15 amino acids. The germline CDR1 and CDR2 sequences are MDHEN and SYDVKM. Trimming removed 5 bases from V and 2 bases from J; junction bases left unmatched: 5. The DNA for the CDR3 is TGTGCCAGCAGTATCGGACAGGGCCCCTACAATGAGCAGTTCTTC. This encodes CASSIGQGPYNEQFF.

Of note for this clonotype: The junction departs from the called germline gene at one end, perhaps through a read error. The rearrangement joins TRBV28 to TRBJ1-5; the D is unclear. The CDR3 has 13 amino acids. Germline V gene lookup returns CDR1 MDHEN and CDR2 SYDVKM. This CDR3 is CASSMAAYQPQRF. CDR3 nucleotides: TGTGCCAGCAGTATGGCAGCTTATCAGCCCCAGCGTTTT.

This clonotype was picked up many times. The rearrangement uses TRBV13 and TRBJ2-7; TRBD2 aligns across 7 bases. Per the germline V gene, CDR1 is PRHDT and CDR2 is FYEKMQ (reference sequence). This CDR3 has 13 residues. V lost 0 bases, J lost 5 bases, and 1 base stayed unmatched. In DNA, the CDR3 is TGTGCCAGCAGCTTAGGGGGGGGGGACGAGCAGTACTTC. This translates into CASSLGGGDEQYF.

As for this clonotype: This may be a read error, as it is one base from a much larger clone. The genes are TRBV10-3 and TRBJ2-7; no clear D gene. Germline values: CDR1 ENHRY, CDR2 SYGVKD. The CDR3 has 11 amino acids. CDR3 protein: CAISTGYEQCF. The CDR3 DNA follows: TGTGCCATCAGTACCGGCTACGAGCAGTGCTTC.

This clonotype has at least ten counts. The chain couples TRBV7-8 to TRBJ2-7; 7 bases match TRBD1. CDR3 length: 17 amino acids. Germline CDR1 SGHVS, CDR2 FQNEAQ. Trimming took 2 bases from V and 2 from J; bases not matched to a gene: 12. The DNA of the CDR3 is TGTGCCAGCAGCTTACCCTCTACAGGGGTCGAAACCTACGAGCAGTACTTC. It codes for CASSLPSTGVETYEQYF.

This clonotype was observed a handful of times. J is TRBJ2-5 and V is TRBV7-9; D remains unclear. Trimming stripped 1 base from V and 2 bases from J, with 8 bases between. The germline V gene has CDR1 SEHNR and CDR2 FQNEAQ (reference sequence). CDR3 size: 14 residues. The DNA for the CDR3 is TGTGCCAGCAGCTTAGTAGTCAGACAAGAGACCCAGTACTTC. This encodes CASSLVVRQETQYF.

As to this clonotype: A much larger clonotype is one base distant, so this may be a read error. Given the absence of the conserved phenylalanine or tryptophan at the CDR3 end, a read error is likely. The rearrangement joins TRBV15 to TRBJ2-3, with 7 positions matching TRBD2. Germline values: CDR1 LNHNV, CDR2 YYDKDF (reference sequence). Trimming took 3 bases from V and 3 from J; bases not matched to a gene: 6. This CDR3 comprises 15 residues. CDR3 sequence: CATSRTRAGTDTQYL. For the CDR3, the DNA is TGTGCCACCAGCAGGACGAGAGCGGGGACAGATACGCAGTATCTT.

This clonotype showed up just a few times. The genes are TRBV20-1 and TRBJ2-3; 10 bases fit TRBD2. The CDR3 sequence is 15 residues long. The junction had 5 bases not matched to a gene; V was cut back by 0 bases and J by 5 bases. The germline CDR1 and CDR2 sequences are DFQATT and SNEGSKA (reference sequence). CDR3 bases: TGCAGTGCTAGAGACAAGCGGGGGGGCCTAGATACGCAGTATTTT. This translates into CSARDKRGGLDTQYF.

This clonotype was seen repeatedly, ten times or more. The chain uses TRBV27 and TRBJ2-7, with a weak D call TRBD1 (6 bases). Germline lookup yields CDR1 MNHEY and CDR2 SMNVEV (reference sequence). This CDR3 region has 13 residues. With 4 bases removed from V and 4 bases from J, the gap between germline ends came to 11 bases. CDR3 DNA sequence: TGTGCCAGCAGTTACAGGGACGGGTACGAGCAGTACTTC. It yields the protein CASSYRDGYEQYF.

This clonotype was detected only a few times. This rearrangement joins TRBV29-1 to TRBJ1-2, with 7 nucleotides matching TRBD1. V was pared by 7 bases and J by 4 bases, with 6 bases of the junction left unmatched. Per germline, CDR1 SQVTM and CDR2 ANQGSEA. The CDR3 has 12 residues. The CDR3 protein is CSARQGAYGYTF. CDR3 nucleotide sequence: TGCAGCGCAAGACAGGGCGCCTATGGCTACACCTTC.

Of note for this clonotype: A much larger clone sits a single nucleotide away, making a read error possible. The CDR3 region is CVSSYGTVGSPLHF. The CDR3, as DNA: TGTGTCAGCAGTTACGGGACAGTCGGTTCACCCCTCCACTTT. J is TRBJ1-6 and V is TRBV6-5; 7 bases map to TRBD1. The CDR3 sequence is 14 residues long. CDR1 is MNHEY and CDR2 is SVGAGI in the germline V gene.

This clonotype was detected only a few times. This sequence joins TRBV2 and TRBJ1-1; D might be TRBD1 (5 bases). CDR3 size: 14 residues. The ends were cut back, 6 bases at V and 6 bases at J, with 17 bases in the middle. Germline CDR1 SNHLY, CDR2 FYNNEI. The DNA of the CDR3 is TGTGCCAGCAGCCCAGGGCCCATGGTCGCTGAAGCTTTCTTT. Residues: CASSPGPMVAEAFF. The variable domain in full, with the rest retrieved from reference TRBV2 and TRBJ1-1, is EPEVTQTPSHQVTQMGQEVILRCVPISNHLYFYWYRQILGQKVEFLVSFYNNEISEKSEIFDDQFSVERPDGSNFTLKIRSTKLEDSAMYFCASSPGPMVAEAFFGQGTRLTVV.

As to this clonotype: A read error may explain this, as a much larger clone is one base away. CDR3 sequence (DNA): TGCAGCGCCCGTCGGAGCGGGGGCTCCTACGAGCAGTACTTC. This gives the protein CSARRSGGSYEQYF. The genes are TRBV20-1 and TRBJ2-7, with 8 bases aligning to TRBD2. The CDR3 is 14 residues long. The V gene's germline CDR1 is DFQATT and CDR2 SNEGSKA (reference sequence).

This clonotype was recorded at least ten times. The chain combines TRBV6-5 with TRBJ1-5; D remains unclear. The germline V and J ends were trimmed by 0 bases and 5 bases, with 5 bases remaining between them. The germline CDR1 and CDR2 sequences are MNHEY and SVGAGI. The CDR3 contains 13 residues. The CDR3 loop is CASSYSRDQPQHF. The CDR3 bases are TGTGCCAGCAGTTACTCCCGGGATCAGCCCCAGCATTTT.

This clonotype showed up many times. The V call is TRBV4-1, the J call TRBJ2-4; D possibly uses TRBD1 or TRBD2 (5 bases each). Trimming removed 1 base from V and 5 bases from J, with 12 bases in between. Germline V gene data show CDR1 as MGHRA and CDR2 as YSYEKL. CDR3 length: 15 amino acids. The chain's CDR3 is CASSQARDLQNIQYF. The DNA of the CDR3 is TGCGCCAGCAGCCAAGCCCGGGACCTTCAAAACATTCAGTACTTC.

Many counts were recorded for this clonotype. The chain combines TRBV7-8 with TRBJ2-7; D gene unclear. Per germline, CDR1 SGHVS and CDR2 FQNEAQ. V lost 5 bases, J lost 3 bases, and 11 bases lay in between. The CDR3 covers 13 residues. CDR3 nucleotides: TGTGCCAGCAGCCCTAATCCGAACTACGAGCAGTACTTC. This gives the protein CASSPNPNYEQYF. Filled out from reference TRBV7-8 and TRBJ2-7, the complete variable domain reads GAGVSQSPRYKVAKRGQDVALRCDPISGHVSLFWYQQALGQGPEFLTYFQNEAQLDKSGLPSDRFFAERPEGSVSTLKIQRTQQEDSAVYLCASSPNPNYEQYFGPGTRLTVT.

The table lists this clonotype with many counts. The chain combines TRBV19 with TRBJ1-1; weak D call: TRBD1 (5 bases). Looked up from germline, CDR1 is LNHDA and CDR2 is SQIVND (reference sequence). The CDR3 sequence is 12 residues long. Trimming shortened V by 3 bases and J by 7 bases, and 9 bases separated the two germline ends. CDR3 loop: CASSIGDREAFF. The DNA for the CDR3 is TGTGCCAGTAGTATTGGGGACCGTGAAGCTTTCTTT.

As regards this clonotype: This may be a read error, as it is one base from a much larger clone. The chain links TRBV28 to TRBJ2-5, with 11 bases lining up with TRBD2. CDR3 length: 17 amino acids. CDR1 is MDHEN and CDR2 is SYDVKM in the germline V gene. CDR3 residues: CASSFSREGLAGETLYF. CDR3 bases: TGTGCCAGCAGTTTTTCTCGCGAAGGACTAGCGGGTGAGACCCTGTACTTC.

This clonotype has at least ten counts. The chain recombines TRBV2 with TRBJ1-5; D unclear. V dropped 6 bases and J dropped 6 bases, with 21 bases sitting between them. The germline gives CDR1 SNHLY, CDR2 FYNNEI. The CDR3 has 16 residues. The CDR3 spells CASSPSTGRWTQPQHF. CDR3 in DNA: TGTGCCAGCAGCCCCAGCACGGGCAGATGGACTCAGCCCCAGCATTTT. Together with reference TRBV2 and TRBJ1-5, the CDR3 gives the full variable domain: EPEVTQTPSHQVTQMGQEVILRCVPISNHLYFYWYRQILGQKVEFLVSFYNNEISEKSEIFDDQFSVERPDGSNFTLKIRSTKLEDSAMYFCASSPSTGRWTQPQHFGDGTRLSIL.

Comments on this clonotype: This clone may be a read error of a much larger clone one base away. This rearrangement joins TRBV23-1 to TRBJ1-5; 9 nucleotides match TRBD1. TRBV23-1 is an ORF for which the function is uncertain. CDR3 size: 16 residues. The CDR3 region has the DNA TGCGCCGGCAGTTCCCGACAGGGGGTTAGCAATCAGCCCCAGCATTTT. Translating it yields CAGSSRQGVSNQPQHF.

This clonotype was detected many times. V is TRBV19 and J is TRBJ2-3, with D possibly matching TRBD1 (6 bases). The ends were cut back, 7 bases at V and 1 base at J, with 15 bases in the middle. CDR3 size: 15 residues. Germline-derived CDR1 and CDR2 are LNHDA and SQIVND (reference sequence). For the CDR3, the DNA is TGTGCCAGTACCCAGGGGACAAGAGGCACAGATACGCAGTATTTT. It is translated as CASTQGTRGTDTQYF.

This clonotype was seen a handful of times. This chain joins TRBV7-9 and TRBJ2-5; 11 bases line up with TRBD2. This CDR3 has 14 amino acids. CDR1 is SEHNR, CDR2 FQNEAQ, per germline (reference sequence). V was pared by 5 bases and J by 7 bases, with 6 bases of the junction left unmatched. The CDR3 nucleotides read TGTGCCAGCAGCCTGGGACTAGCGGAAGGGACCCAGTACTTC. The encoded protein is CASSLGLAEGTQYF.

This clonotype appeared many times. V and J are TRBV29-1 and TRBJ1-1, with TRBD1 identical over 7 bases. The CDR3 has 13 residues. The germline V gene has CDR1 SQVTM and CDR2 ANQGSEA. V gave up 4 bases and J gave up 1 base; unmatched junction bases: 3. CDR3 sequence (DNA): TGCAGCGTTGCAGGGGGGGAGAACACTGAAGCTTTCTTT. Protein product: CSVAGGENTEAFF. Full variable domain (remainder filled in from reference TRBV29-1 and TRBJ1-1): SAVISQKPSRDICQRGTSLTIQCQVDSQVTMMFWYRQQPGQSLTLIATANQGSEATYESGFVIDKFPISRPNLTFSTLTVSNMSPEDSSIYLCSVAGGENTEAFFGQGTRLTVV.

The chain uses TRBV19 and TRBJ2-3; 9 bases map to TRBD2. Trimming at V came to 4 bases and at J to 6 bases, leaving 5 bases not matched to a gene. Looked up from germline, CDR1 is LNHDA and CDR2 is SQIVND (reference sequence). The CDR3 runs 14 residues. The CDR3 nucleotides read TGTGCCAGTAGTAATAGCGGGAGCGCTGATACGCAGTATTTT. Protein: CASSNSGSADTQYF.